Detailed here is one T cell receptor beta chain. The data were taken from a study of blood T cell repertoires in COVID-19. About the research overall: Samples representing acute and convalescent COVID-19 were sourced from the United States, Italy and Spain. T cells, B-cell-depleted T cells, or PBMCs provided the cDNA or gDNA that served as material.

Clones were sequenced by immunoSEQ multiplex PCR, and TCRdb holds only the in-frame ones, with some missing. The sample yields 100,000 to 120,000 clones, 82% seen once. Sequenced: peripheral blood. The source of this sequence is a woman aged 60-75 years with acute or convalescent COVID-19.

CDR3 DNA: TGTGCCAGCAGCTTGTCGGGGTATAACACCGGGGAGCTGTTTTTT. Amino acid sequence: CASSLSGYNTGELFF. The chain joins TRBV7-6 to TRBJ2-2, with D tentatively TRBD2 (5 bases). There are 15 residues in the CDR3. The germline V gene has CDR1 SGHVS and CDR2 FNYEAQ. The V end lost 3 bases, the J end lost 2 bases, and 10 bases lay between the germline ends.